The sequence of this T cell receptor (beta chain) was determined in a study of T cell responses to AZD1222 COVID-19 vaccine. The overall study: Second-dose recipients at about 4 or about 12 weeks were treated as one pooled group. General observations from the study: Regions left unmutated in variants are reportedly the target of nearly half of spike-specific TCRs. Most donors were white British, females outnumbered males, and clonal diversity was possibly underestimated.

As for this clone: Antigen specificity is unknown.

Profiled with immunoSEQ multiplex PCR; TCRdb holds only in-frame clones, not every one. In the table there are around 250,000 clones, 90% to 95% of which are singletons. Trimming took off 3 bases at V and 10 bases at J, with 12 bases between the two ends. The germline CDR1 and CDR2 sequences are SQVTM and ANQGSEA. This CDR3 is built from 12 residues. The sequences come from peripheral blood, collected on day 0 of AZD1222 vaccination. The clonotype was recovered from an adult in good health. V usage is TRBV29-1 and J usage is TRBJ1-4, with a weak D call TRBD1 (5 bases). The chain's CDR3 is CSVEANGGKLFF. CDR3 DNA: TGCAGCGTTGAGGCTAACGGGGGAAAACTGTTTTTT.